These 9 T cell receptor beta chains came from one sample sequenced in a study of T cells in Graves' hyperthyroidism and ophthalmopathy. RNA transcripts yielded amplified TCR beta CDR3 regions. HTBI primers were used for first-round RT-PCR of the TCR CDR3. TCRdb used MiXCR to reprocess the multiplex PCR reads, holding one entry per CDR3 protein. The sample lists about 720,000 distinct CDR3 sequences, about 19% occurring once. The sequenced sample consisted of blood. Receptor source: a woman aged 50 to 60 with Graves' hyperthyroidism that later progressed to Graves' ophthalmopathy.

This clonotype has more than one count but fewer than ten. The CDR3 loop is CASSPASLTYNEQFF. The CDR3 nucleotides are TGTGCCAGCAGCCCGGCTAGTCTAACCTACAATGAGCAGTTCTTC. This chain connects TRBV3-1 to TRBJ2-1; D remains ambiguous. V shed 4 bases and J shed 2 bases, with 12 bases lying between them. Germline CDR1 LGHDT, CDR2 YNNKEL (reference sequence). CDR3 size: 15 residues.

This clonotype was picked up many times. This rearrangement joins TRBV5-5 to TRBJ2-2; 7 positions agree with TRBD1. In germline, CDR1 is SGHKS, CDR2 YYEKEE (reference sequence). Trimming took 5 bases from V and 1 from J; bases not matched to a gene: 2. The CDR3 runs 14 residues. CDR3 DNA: TGTGCCAGCAGGCGGACAGGGAACACCGGGGAGCTGTTTTTT. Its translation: CASRRTGNTGELFF.

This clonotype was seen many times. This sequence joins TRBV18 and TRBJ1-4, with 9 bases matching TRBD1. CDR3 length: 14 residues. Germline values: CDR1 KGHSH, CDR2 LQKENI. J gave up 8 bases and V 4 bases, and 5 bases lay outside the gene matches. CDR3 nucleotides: TGTGCCAGCTCACAGGGACAGGGAAAGGAAAAACTGTTTTTT. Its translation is CASSQGQGKEKLFF.

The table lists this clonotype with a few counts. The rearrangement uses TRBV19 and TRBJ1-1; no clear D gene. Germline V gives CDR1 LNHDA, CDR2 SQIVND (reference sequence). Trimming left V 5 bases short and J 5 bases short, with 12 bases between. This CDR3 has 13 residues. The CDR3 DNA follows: TGTGCCAGTAGTGCTATTCGGTGGACTGAAGCTTTCTTT. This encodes CASSAIRWTEAFF.

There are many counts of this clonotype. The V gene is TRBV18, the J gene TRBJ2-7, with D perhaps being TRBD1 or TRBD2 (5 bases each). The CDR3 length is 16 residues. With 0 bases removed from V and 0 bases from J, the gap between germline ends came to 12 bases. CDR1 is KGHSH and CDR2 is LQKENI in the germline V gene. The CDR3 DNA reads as TGTGCCAGCTCACCACCGGAGAGGGACCTCTCCTACGAGCAGTACTTC. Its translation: CASSPPERDLSYEQYF.

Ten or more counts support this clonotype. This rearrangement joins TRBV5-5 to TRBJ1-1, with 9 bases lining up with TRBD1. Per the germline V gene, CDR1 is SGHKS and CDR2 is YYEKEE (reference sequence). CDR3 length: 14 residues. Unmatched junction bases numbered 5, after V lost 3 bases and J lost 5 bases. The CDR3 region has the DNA TGTGCCAGCAGCTCCGGGACAGGGCTTACTGAAGCTTTCTTT. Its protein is CASSSGTGLTEAFF.

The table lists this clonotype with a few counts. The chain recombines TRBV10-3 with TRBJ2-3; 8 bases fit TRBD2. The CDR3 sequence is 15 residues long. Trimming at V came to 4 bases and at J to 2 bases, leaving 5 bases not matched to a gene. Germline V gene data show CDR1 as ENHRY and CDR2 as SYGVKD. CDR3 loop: CAISVGGGITDTQYF. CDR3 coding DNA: TGTGCCATCAGTGTCGGGGGGGGGATCACAGATACGCAGTATTTT.

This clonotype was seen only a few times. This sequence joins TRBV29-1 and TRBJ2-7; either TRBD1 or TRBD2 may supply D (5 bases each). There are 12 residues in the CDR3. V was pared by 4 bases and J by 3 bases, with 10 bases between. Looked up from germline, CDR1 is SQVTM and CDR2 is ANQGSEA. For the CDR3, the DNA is TGCAGCGTTGTCGCAGGGAGCTACGAGCAGTACTTC. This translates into CSVVAGSYEQYF.

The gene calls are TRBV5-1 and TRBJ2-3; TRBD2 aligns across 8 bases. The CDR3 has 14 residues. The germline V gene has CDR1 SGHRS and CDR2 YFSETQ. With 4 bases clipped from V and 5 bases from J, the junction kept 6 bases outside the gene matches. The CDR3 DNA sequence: TGCGCCAGCAGCCCGGGGGGGCCGGGAGATACGCAGTATTTT. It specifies CASSPGGPGDTQYF.